This T cell receptor (beta chain) emerged from a study of follicular helper T cells after annual influenza vaccination (dated by TCRdb to the late 2010s). Describing the broader study: Blood was drawn on days 0, 7 and 28 after each seasonal influenza vaccination. To study recall of cTfh clones, some subjects were followed across successive annual vaccinations spanning the 2013-2014, 2014-2015 and 2015-2016 seasons. One week after vaccination, a second recruited cohort of about eleven subjects (Table S1) displayed a similar ICOS+CD38+ cTfh response. Multi-year samples were available for six subjects, with four spanning two vaccination seasons and two spanning three seasons. The 2013-2014 samples were cryopreserved, while the 2015 samples were processed right after collection. Study-level results and caveats: In the assessment of influenza clone enrichment, the possibility that the much larger non-cTfh compartments were undersampled could not be ruled out. Productive TCRB sequences were recovered from only about 8.5-22% of analyzed cells, so rare clonotypes could not be sampled. A recurrent oligoclonal ICOS+CD38+ cTfh response containing tetramer and AIM influenza-specific clonotypes was recalled by successive annual vaccinations. ICOS+CD38+ cTfh clonality correlated with the frequency of that population, and its change correlated with the change in circulating plasmablast frequency. Day 7 ICOS+CD38+ clones were most often found later in ICOS-CD38- cTfh, suggesting that subset may serve as a memory reservoir.

Worth noting for this clone: What this receptor recognizes is not known. Base qualities were left out, and no much larger clone turns up one base away.

The meaning of the sample's time point label: 2013-2014 season, 7 days after vaccination. Adults were given seasonal inactivated influenza vaccine (Fluvarix), and sorted blood CD4 subsets were followed by TCRB sequencing before and after vaccination. To be eligible, subjects had to live in the community and must not have received influenza vaccine in the previous 6 months. Influenza vaccine contraindications, substance abuse, HIV/AIDS, active malignancy, immunomodulatory medication and active illness such as respiratory infection were included among the exclusion criteria. At each time point, somewhere between about 40 and 110 mL of blood was taken. Either Ficoll-Paque PLUS or SepMate separation was used to isolate PBMC. As a non-Tfh subset for comparison, CXCR5- memory CD4 T cells were sorted. Before DNA extraction, cell subsets were sorted from PBMC on a BD FACS Aria. The method behind the library was the immunoSEQ multiplex PCR assay. Adaptive Biotechnologies handled the TCRB amplification, library preparation, sequencing and preliminary bioinformatics at Survey level resolution. From the authors' description of their analysis: In R, clonality was calculated as 1 minus the normalized Shannon entropy, and the Gini index was computed using the R package ineq. The overlap score was defined as the summed counts of shared sequences divided by the total counts of all sequences in both compared samples. The significance of shared clonotypes was tested with Fisher's exact test, assuming a theoretical repertoire of 10^7 TCRB sequences. TCRdb retrieved this table from immuneACCESS and kept in-frame rearrangements only. Not all clones are present; in checked studies, unresolved V genes account for under half, and no reason is known for the remainder. V and J calls and clone size follow that table, whereas D and trimming were derived from the DNA. For this sample there are 9,500 to 10,000 clones; around 82% appear just once. Approximately 0.6% of the sample rests with the top ten.

Trimming takes 7 bases from V and 6 bases from J, and the germline ends sit 10 bases apart. From the germline V gene (reference sequence), CDR1 is LNHDA and CDR2 is SQIVND. Its CDR3 holds 12 amino acids, cysteine through phenylalanine. Just the 36-base CDR3 DNA is kept, in frame starting at base 1. The V gene is TRBV19 and the J gene is TRBJ2-4, and perhaps TRBD2 as D gene, on 5 matching bases. This TCR was sampled from an adult who received the influenza vaccine. The sequenced sample was CXCR5- memory CD4+ T cells sorted from blood, obtained 7 days after influenza vaccination. The cell subset or site label of this sample denotes: CXCR5- memory CD4 T cells. The nucleotides read TGTGCCAGTAAGTCCAGCGGAAACATTCAGTACTTC. The resulting protein is CASKSSGNIQYF.